This T cell receptor beta chain appears in the sequencing data of a study of T cells in Graves' hyperthyroidism and ophthalmopathy. Amplification of TCR beta CDR3 regions was performed using RNA transcripts as template. Initially, a first-round RT-PCR of the TCR CDR3 employed the HTBI primer set. TCRdb re-derived calls from the multiplex PCR reads in MiXCR, one entry per CDR3 protein. The sample records approximately 370,000 distinct CDR3 sequences, approximately 18% being singletons. The CDR3 has 14 residues. Per germline, CDR1 DFQATT and CDR2 SNEGSKA (reference sequence). The V end was cut by 5 bases, the J end by 3 bases, with 13 bases between. In its sample, this clonotype was seen a few times. Its antigen is unidentified. Study-level points and caveats: For ophthalmopathy, model prediction preceded onset by a median around 7 months. Through a model of 13 V-J features, ophthalmopathy was separated from stable hyperthyroidism.

Among the patients, aged 18 to 65, hyperthyroidism was newly diagnosed and had lasted under 2 months. The TCR was taken from a woman in her thirties with Graves' hyperthyroidism that later progressed to Graves' ophthalmopathy. This sequence joins TRBV20-1 and TRBJ2-2; D is unclear. What was sequenced was blood. CDR3 region: CSAHENSYTGELFF. The CDR3 nucleotides are TGCAGTGCTCACGAAAACAGCTACACCGGGGAGCTGTTTTTT.